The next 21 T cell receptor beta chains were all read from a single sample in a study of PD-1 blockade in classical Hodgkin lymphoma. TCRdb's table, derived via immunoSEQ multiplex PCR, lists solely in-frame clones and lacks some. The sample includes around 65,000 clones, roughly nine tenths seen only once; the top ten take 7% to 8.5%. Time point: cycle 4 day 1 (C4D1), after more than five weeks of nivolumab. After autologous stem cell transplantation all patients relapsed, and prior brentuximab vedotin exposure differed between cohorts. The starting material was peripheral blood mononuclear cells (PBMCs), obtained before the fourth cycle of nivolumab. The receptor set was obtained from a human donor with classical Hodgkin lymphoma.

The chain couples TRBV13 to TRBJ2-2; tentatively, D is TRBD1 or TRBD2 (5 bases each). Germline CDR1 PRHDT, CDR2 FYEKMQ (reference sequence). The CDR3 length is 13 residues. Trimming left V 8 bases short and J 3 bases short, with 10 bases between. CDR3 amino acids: CASQGVDTGELFF. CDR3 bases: TGTGCCAGCCAGGGAGTAGACACCGGGGAGCTGTTTTTT.

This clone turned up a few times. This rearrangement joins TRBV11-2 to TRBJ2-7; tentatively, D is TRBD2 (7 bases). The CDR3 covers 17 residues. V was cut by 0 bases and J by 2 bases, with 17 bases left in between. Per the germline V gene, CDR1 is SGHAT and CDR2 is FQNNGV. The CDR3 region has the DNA TGTGCCAGCAGCTTAGATGGCGGGGGCGGGATCGCCTACGAGCAGTACTTC. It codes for CASSLDGGGGIAYEQYF.

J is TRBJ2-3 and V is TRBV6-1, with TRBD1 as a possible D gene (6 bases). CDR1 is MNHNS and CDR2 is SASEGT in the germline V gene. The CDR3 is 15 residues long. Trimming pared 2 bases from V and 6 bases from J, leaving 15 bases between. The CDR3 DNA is TGTGCCAGCAGTGAAATACTTAACAGGGAGGATACGCAGTATTTT. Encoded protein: CASSEILNREDTQYF.

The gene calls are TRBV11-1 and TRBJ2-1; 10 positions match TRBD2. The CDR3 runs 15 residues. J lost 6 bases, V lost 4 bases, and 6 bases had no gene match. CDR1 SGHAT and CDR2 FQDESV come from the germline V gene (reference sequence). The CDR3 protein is CASSYERGGFNEQFF. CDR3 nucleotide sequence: TGTGCCAGCAGCTACGAGCGGGGGGGCTTCAATGAGCAGTTCTTC.

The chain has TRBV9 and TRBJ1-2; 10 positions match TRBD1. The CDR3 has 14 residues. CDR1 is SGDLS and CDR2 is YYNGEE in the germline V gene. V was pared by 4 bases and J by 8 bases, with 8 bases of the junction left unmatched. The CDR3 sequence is CASSPDRGLRGYTF. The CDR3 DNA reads TGTGCCAGCAGCCCAGACAGGGGGCTTAGAGGCTACACCTTC.

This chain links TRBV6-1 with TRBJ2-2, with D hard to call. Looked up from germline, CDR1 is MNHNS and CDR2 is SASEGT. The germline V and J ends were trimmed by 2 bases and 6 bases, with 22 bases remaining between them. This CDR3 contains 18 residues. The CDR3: CASSEQPQSIPRPGELFF. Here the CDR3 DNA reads TGTGCCAGCAGTGAACAACCCCAGTCTATCCCAAGGCCCGGGGAGCTGTTTTTT.

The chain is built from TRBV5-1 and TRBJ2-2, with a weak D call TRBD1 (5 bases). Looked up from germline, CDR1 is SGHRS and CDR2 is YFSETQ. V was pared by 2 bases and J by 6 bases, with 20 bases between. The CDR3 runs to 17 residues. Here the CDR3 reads CASSLPQGRAAPGELFF. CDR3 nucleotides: TGCGCCAGCAGCTTACCTCAGGGAAGGGCCGCACCCGGGGAGCTGTTTTTT.

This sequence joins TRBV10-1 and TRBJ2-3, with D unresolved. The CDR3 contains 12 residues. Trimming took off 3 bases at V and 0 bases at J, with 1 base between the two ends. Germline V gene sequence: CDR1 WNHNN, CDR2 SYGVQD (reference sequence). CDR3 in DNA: TGCGCCAGCAGTGATAGCACAGATACGCAGTATTTT. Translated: CASSDSTDTQYF.

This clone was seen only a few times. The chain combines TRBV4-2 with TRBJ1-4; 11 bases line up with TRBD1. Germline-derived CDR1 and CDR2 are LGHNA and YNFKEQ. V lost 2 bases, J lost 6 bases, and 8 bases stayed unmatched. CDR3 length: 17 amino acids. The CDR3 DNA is TGTGCCAGCAGCCAAAGGGGCCCGGGACAGGGGGATGAAAAACTGTTTTTT. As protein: CASSQRGPGQGDEKLFF.

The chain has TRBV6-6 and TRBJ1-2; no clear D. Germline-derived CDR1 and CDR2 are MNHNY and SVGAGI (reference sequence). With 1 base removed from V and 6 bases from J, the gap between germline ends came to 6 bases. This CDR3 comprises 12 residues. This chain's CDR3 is CASSYYGDGYTF. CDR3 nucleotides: TGTGCCAGCAGTTACTACGGCGATGGCTACACCTTC.

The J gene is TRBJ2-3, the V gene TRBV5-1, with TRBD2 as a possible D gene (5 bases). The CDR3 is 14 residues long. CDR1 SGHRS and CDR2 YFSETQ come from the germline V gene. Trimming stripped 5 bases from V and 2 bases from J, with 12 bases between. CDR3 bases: TGCGCCAGCAGATCACGGGGAGACACAGATACGCAGTATTTT. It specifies CASRSRGDTDTQYF.

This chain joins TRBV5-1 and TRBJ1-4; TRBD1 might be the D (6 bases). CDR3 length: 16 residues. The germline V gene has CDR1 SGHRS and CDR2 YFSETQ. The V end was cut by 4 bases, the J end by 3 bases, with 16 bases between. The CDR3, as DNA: TGCGCCAGCAGCCTTGCGGTTCAGGGGTCTAATGAAAAACTGTTTTTT. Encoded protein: CASSLAVQGSNEKLFF.

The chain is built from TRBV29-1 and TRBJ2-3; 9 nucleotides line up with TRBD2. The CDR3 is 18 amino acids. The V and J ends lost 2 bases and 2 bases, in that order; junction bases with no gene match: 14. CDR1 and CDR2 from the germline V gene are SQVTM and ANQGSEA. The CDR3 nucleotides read TGCAGCGTTGAACCCCTAGCGGGGCGATCTTTTTACACAGATACGCAGTATTTT. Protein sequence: CSVEPLAGRSFYTDTQYF.

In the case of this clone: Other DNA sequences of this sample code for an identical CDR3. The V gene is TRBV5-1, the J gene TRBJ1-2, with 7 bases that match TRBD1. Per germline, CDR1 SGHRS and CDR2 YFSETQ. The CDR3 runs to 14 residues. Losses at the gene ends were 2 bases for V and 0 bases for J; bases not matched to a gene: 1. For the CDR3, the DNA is TGCGCCAGCAGCTTAGACAGGGCTAACTATGGCTACACCTTC. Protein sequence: CASSLDRANYGYTF.

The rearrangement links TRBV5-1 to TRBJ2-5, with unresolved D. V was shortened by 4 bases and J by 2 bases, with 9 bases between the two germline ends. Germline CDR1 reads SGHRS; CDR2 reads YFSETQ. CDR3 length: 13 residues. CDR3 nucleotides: TGCGCCAGCAGCGTTGGGTTGCAAGAGACCCAGTACTTC. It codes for CASSVGLQETQYF.

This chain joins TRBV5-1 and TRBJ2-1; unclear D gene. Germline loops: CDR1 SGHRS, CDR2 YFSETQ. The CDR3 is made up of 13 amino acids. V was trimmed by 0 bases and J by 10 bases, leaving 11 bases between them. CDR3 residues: CASSLVGGEEQFF. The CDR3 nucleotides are TGCGCCAGCAGCTTGGTGGGCGGTGAGGAGCAGTTCTTC.

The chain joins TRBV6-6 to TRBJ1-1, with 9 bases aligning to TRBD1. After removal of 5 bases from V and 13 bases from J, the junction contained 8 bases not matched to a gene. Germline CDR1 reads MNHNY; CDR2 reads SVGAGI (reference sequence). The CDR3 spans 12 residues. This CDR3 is CASSPQGASGFF. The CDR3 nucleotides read TGTGCCAGCAGTCCACAGGGGGCGTCTGGTTTCTTT.

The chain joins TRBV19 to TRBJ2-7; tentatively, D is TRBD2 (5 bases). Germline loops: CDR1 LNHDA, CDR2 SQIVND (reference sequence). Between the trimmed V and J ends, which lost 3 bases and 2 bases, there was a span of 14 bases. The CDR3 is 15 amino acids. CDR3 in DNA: TGTGCCAGTAGTATGGCGGGCGGTGGGACCTACGAGCAGTACTTC. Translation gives CASSMAGGGTYEQYF.

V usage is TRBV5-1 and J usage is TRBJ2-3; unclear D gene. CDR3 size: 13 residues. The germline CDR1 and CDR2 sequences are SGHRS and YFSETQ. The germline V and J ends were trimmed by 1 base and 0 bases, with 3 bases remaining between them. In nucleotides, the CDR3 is TGCGCCAGCAGCTTGTTTAGCACAGATACGCAGTATTTT. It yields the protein CASSLFSTDTQYF.

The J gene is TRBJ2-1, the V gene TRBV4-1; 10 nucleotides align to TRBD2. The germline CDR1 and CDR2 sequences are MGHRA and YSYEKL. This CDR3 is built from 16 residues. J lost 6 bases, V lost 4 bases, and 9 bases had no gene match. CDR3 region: CASSPQRGGYVNEQFF. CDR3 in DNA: TGCGCCAGCAGCCCCCAGCGGGGGGGTTACGTCAATGAGCAGTTCTTC.

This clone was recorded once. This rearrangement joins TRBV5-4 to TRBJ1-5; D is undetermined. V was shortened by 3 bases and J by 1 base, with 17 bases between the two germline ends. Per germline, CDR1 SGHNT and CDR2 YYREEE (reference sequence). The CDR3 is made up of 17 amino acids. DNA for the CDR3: TGTGCCAGCAGCTGGCCCCGGCCCTGGGAAAGCAATCAGCCCCAGCATTTT. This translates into CASSWPRPWESNQPQHF.